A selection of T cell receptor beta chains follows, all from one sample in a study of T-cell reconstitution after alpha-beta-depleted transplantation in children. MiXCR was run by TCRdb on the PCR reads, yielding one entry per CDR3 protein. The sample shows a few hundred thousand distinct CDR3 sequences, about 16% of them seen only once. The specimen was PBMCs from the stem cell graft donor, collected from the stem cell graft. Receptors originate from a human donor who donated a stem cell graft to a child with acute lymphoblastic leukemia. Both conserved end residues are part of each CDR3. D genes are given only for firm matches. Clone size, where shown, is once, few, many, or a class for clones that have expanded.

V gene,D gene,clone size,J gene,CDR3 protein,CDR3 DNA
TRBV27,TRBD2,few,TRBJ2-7,CASSWAASGRAGNEQYF,TGTGCCAGCAGTTGGGCGGCTAGCGGGAGGGCCGGGAACGAGCAGTACTTC
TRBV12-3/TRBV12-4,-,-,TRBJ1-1,CASSSPRDLANTEAFF,TGTGCCAGCAGTTCCCCCCGGGACCTGGCGAACACTGAAGCTTTCTTT
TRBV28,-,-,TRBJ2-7,CASSAVGTSYEQYF,TGTGCCAGCAGTGCTGTGGGTACCTCCTACGAGCAGTACTTC
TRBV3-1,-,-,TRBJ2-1,CASSQNRGPSHFF,TGTGCCAGCAGCCAGAATCGCGGCCCATCTCATTTCTTC
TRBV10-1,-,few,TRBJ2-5,CASSEILQAWGETQYF,TGCGCCAGCAGTGAGATTCTACAGGCTTGGGGGGAGACCCAGTACTTC
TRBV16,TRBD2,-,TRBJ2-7,CASSQPSGRAQYF,TGTGCCAGCAGCCAACCTAGCGGGAGAGCGCAGTACTTC
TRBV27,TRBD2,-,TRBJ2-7,CASSSLGLAGEQYF,TGTGCCAGCAGTTCTCTAGGACTAGCCGGTGAGCAGTACTTC
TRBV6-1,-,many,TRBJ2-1,CASSQHGDNEQFF,TGTGCCAGCAGCCAACACGGGGACAATGAGCAGTTCTTC
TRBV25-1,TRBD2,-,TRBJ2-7,CASSSLGGRDLIFYEQYF,TGTGCCAGCAGTTCCCTGGGCGGGAGGGACTTGATTTTCTACGAGCAGTACTTC
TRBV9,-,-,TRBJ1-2,CASSVGGYGYTF,TGTGCCAGCAGCGTAGGAGGATATGGCTACACCTTC
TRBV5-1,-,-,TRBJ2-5,CASSSGVVSPETQYF,TGCGCCAGCAGCTCGGGGGTTGTCTCCCCAGAGACCCAGTACTTC
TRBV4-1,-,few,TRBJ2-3,CASSQSGRGADTQYF,TGCGCCAGCAGCCAGTCGGGACGAGGGGCAGATACGCAGTATTTT
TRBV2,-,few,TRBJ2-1,CASSEVLLEGYNEQFF,TGTGCCAGCAGTGAAGTGCTGTTAGAGGGTTACAATGAGCAGTTCTTC
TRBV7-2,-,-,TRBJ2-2,CAGSLQGVNTGELFF,TGTGCCGGCAGCTTACAGGGCGTGAACACCGGGGAGCTGTTTTTT